A selection of T cell receptor beta chains follows, all from one sample in a study of lymphopenia after photon versus proton radiotherapy. The table came from immunoSEQ multiplex PCR; TCRdb's copy has only in-frame clones and leaves some out. The table lists approximately 30,000 clones, about four fifths of them singletons. Sequences were derived from peripheral blood, sampled from a patient treated with photon-based radiotherapy. All receptors derive from a man aged 50-59 years with gastric cancer. Both conserved end residues are part of each CDR3. D genes are given only for firm matches. Some rows have no size entry. The others give once, few or many, or a class for an expanded clone.

V	D	size	J	CDR3	DNA
TRBV4-1	-	-	TRBJ2-3	CASSWDLRLAQYF	TGCGCCAGCAGCTGGGACCTCCGATTGGCGCAGTATTTT
TRBV11-3	-	-	TRBJ2-5	CASSLGVAATQYF	TGTGCCAGCAGCTTAGGGGTAGCCGCGACCCAGTACTTC
TRBV9	TRBD1	-	TRBJ2-2	CASSVQGASGELFF	TGTGCCAGCAGCGTACAGGGGGCAAGCGGGGAGCTGTTTTTT
TRBV15	TRBD2	-	TRBJ2-2	CATSRDLRGGSGELFF	TGTGCCACCAGCAGAGATTTGCGGGGGGGCAGCGGGGAGCTGTTTTTT
TRBV28	-	few	TRBJ1-2	CASGPTNYGYTF	TGTGCCAGCGGACCGACGAACTATGGCTACACCTTC
TRBV19	-	-	TRBJ1-3	CASSPPRMAGNTIYF	TGTGCCAGTAGTCCCCCGAGGATGGCTGGAAACACCATATATTTT
TRBV10-3	-	-	TRBJ2-2	CAISEKGYTGELFF	TGTGCCATCAGTGAGAAGGGTTACACCGGGGAGCTGTTTTTT
TRBV2	TRBD2	-	TRBJ2-5	CASSEEKGAGGLGETQYF	TGTGCCAGCAGTGAAGAGAAGGGAGCGGGGGGTCTGGGGGAGACCCAGTACTTC
TRBV13	-	-	TRBJ2-2	CASSALFVSGELFF	TGTGCCAGCAGCGCCCTGTTTGTTTCCGGGGAGCTGTTTTTT
TRBV6-1	-	-	TRBJ1-4	CASSVAGARDPFF	TGTGCCAGCAGTGTGGCGGGAGCACGAGATCCGTTTTTT
TRBV4-3	-	-	TRBJ2-5	CASSQDRGGGETQYF	TGCGCCAGCAGCCAAGATCGGGGAGGGGGAGAGACCCAGTACTTC
TRBV5-1	-	once	TRBJ2-2	CASSLAGKGTGELFF	TGCGCCAGCAGCTTGGCCGGTAAGGGCACCGGGGAGCTGTTTTTT